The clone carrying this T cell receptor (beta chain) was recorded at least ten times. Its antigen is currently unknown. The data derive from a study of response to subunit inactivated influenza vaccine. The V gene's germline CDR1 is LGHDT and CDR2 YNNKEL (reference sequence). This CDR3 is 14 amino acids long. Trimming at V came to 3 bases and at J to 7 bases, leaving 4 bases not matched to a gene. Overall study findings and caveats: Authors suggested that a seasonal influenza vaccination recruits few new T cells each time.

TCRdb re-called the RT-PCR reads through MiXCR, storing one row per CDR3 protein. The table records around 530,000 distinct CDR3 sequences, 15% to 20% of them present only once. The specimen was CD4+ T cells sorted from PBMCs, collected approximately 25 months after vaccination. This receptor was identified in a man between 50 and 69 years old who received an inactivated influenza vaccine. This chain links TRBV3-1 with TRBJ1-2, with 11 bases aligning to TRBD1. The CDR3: CASSQDRGLSGYTF. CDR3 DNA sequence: TGTGCCAGCAGCCAGGACAGGGGGCTATCTGGCTACACCTTC.